These 13 T cell receptor beta chains share one sample of origin, sequenced in a study of cytomegalovirus exposure and HLA in healthy donors. PCR was performed using 60 Vbeta and 13 Jbeta primers. The repertoire was sequenced with immunoSEQ multiplex PCR; TCRdb's copy has only in-frame clones and lacks some. The profile shows about 43,000 clones, about 60% of them singletons. Sequenced material: PBMCs. The receptors shown here come from a human donor in good health.

This clone was detected once. V is TRBV19 and J is TRBJ1-1; D remains unclear. The CDR3 totals 16 residues. From germline, CDR1 is LNHDA and CDR2 SQIVND (reference sequence). Trimming pared 3 bases from V and 5 bases from J, leaving 19 bases between. DNA for the CDR3: TGTGCCAGTAGTATGGGCAGTGCCACCGCTCAAACTGAAGCTTTCTTT. Protein sequence: CASSMGSATAQTEAFF.

The CDR3 DNA follows: TGTGCCACCAGCAGACTTTCCGGACAGGGGGAAAAACTGTTTTTT. Amino acids: CATSRLSGQGEKLFF. The chain has TRBV15 and TRBJ1-4; 9 nucleotides agree with TRBD1. This CDR3 comprises 15 residues. Per germline, CDR1 LNHNV and CDR2 YYDKDF (reference sequence). The ends lost 2 bases at V and 8 bases at J; junction bases unmatched: 6.

The rearrangement uses TRBV10-3 and TRBJ2-2; D gene ambiguous. This CDR3 has 13 amino acids. Germline V CDR1 and CDR2: ENHRY, SYGVKD. V was clipped by 4 bases and J by 3 bases, with 6 bases between them. CDR3 DNA sequence: TGTGCCATCAGTGGCCAGGACACCGGGGAGCTGTTTTTT. Translated, it gives CAISGQDTGELFF.

This clone showed up just a few times. The chain employs TRBV11-3 and TRBJ1-6; no clear D gene. Germline V lookup: CDR1 SGHNT, CDR2 YENEEA. Trimming took 6 bases from V and 9 from J, leaving 12 bases between them. CDR3 length: 13 residues. This CDR3 is CASSVRAGSPLHF. The CDR3 DNA is TGTGCCAGCAGTGTAAGGGCGGGTTCACCCCTCCACTTT.

This clone turned up a few times. In DNA, the CDR3 is TGCAGCGCCCTACCCCCCAGTCGGACAGGGGAGGGCGAGCAGTACTTC. Translating gives CSALPPSRTGEGEQYF. This sequence joins TRBV29-1 and TRBJ2-7, with 9 bases lining up with TRBD1. The CDR3 runs 16 residues. Per the germline V gene, CDR1 is SQVTM and CDR2 is ANQGSEA. After removal of 7 bases from V and 6 bases from J, the junction contained 19 bases not matched to a gene.

Only a few counts were recorded for this clone. This chain connects TRBV14 to TRBJ1-4, with a tentative D call TRBD1 (6 bases). The CDR3 length is 14 residues. Trimming cost V 6 bases and J 8 bases, with 16 bases left between them. CDR1 is SGHDN and CDR2 is FVKESK in the germline V gene. CDR3 region: CASRPSSGGEKLFF. The CDR3 coding sequence is TGTGCCAGCAGACCCTCAAGCGGGGGCGAAAAACTGTTTTTT.

The chain recombines TRBV7-2 with TRBJ2-5; 8 nucleotides match TRBD1. From germline, CDR1 is SGHTA and CDR2 FQGNSA. V shed 4 bases and J 2 bases; nucleotides not matched to a gene: 6. This CDR3 has 15 amino acids. The CDR3 loop reads CASSSRTGFQETQYF. CDR3 nucleotide sequence: TGTGCCAGCAGCTCCCGGACAGGGTTTCAAGAGACCCAGTACTTC. Supplemented by reference TRBV7-2 and TRBJ2-5, the full variable domain reads GAGVSQSPSNKVTEKGKDVELRCDPISGHTALYWYRQSLGQGLEFLIYFQGNSAPDKSGLPSDRFSAERTGGSVSTLTIQRTQQEDSAVYLCASSSRTGFQETQYFGPGTRLLVL.

The genes are TRBV30 and TRBJ1-6; TRBD1 aligns across 7 bases. The germline CDR1 and CDR2 sequences are GTSNPN and SVGIG (reference sequence). V was clipped by 2 bases and J by 8 bases; unmatched bases: 12. The CDR3 extends over 16 amino acids. In nucleotides, the CDR3 is TGTGCCTGGAGTCCCTCGACAGGGTTTGGTTATTCACCCCTCCACTTT. Amino acid sequence: CAWSPSTGFGYSPLHF.

The chain employs TRBV30 and TRBJ1-1, with TRBD1 identical over 7 bases. The germline V gene has CDR1 GTSNPN and CDR2 SVGIG (reference sequence). The V gene end was trimmed by 1 base and the J gene end by 1 base; junction bases not matched to a gene: 0. CDR3 length equals 13 residues. CDR3 in DNA: TGTGCCTGGAGTGACAGGGGGAACACTGAAGCTTTCTTT. This codes for CAWSDRGNTEAFF.

Points on this clone: Other DNA sequences in this sample translate to the same CDR3. The CDR3 here is CASSLQGDQPQHF. CDR3 coding DNA: TGTGCCAGCAGCTTACAGGGGGATCAGCCCCAGCATTTT. The rearrangement uses TRBV7-9 and TRBJ1-5, with 7 nucleotides matching TRBD1. The V gene's germline CDR1 is SEHNR and CDR2 FQNEAQ (reference sequence). V was clipped by 2 bases and J by 5 bases; unmatched bases: 0. The CDR3 is made up of 13 amino acids.

The genes are TRBV7-6 and TRBJ1-1; D is unresolved. Germline values: CDR1 SGHVS, CDR2 FNYEAQ. Trimming left V 4 bases short and J 4 bases short, with 19 bases between. The CDR3 consists of 16 residues. The CDR3 loop reads CASSSLTDPEGTEAFF. The DNA of the CDR3 is TGTGCCAGCAGCTCCCTAACGGACCCTGAGGGCACTGAAGCTTTCTTT. Complete variable domain (other parts from reference TRBV7-6 and TRBJ1-1): GAGVSQSPRYKVTKRGQDVALRCDPISGHVSLYWYRQALGQGPEFLTYFNYEAQQDKSGLPNDRFSAERPEGSISTLTIQRTEQRDSAMYRCASSSLTDPEGTEAFFGQGTRLTVV.

The chain couples TRBV4-3 to TRBJ2-7; D unresolved. V was shortened by 0 bases and J by 7 bases, with 16 bases between the two germline ends. This CDR3 is built from 15 residues. Germline V gene sequence: CDR1 LGHNA, CDR2 YSLEER. CDR3 coding DNA: TGCGCCAGCAGCCAAGATCCAGGATCCTCGGTAGAGCAGTACTTC. Translation gives CASSQDPGSSVEQYF.

The chain has TRBV9 and TRBJ2-5; TRBD2 might be the D (6 bases). Germline lookup yields CDR1 SGDLS and CDR2 YYNGEE. Trimming stripped 6 bases from V and 4 bases from J, with 16 bases between. This CDR3 region has 14 residues. Here the CDR3 DNA reads TGTGCCAGCATGCCCTCAATGCGGGGAGAGACCCAGTACTTC. Its translation: CASMPSMRGETQYF.